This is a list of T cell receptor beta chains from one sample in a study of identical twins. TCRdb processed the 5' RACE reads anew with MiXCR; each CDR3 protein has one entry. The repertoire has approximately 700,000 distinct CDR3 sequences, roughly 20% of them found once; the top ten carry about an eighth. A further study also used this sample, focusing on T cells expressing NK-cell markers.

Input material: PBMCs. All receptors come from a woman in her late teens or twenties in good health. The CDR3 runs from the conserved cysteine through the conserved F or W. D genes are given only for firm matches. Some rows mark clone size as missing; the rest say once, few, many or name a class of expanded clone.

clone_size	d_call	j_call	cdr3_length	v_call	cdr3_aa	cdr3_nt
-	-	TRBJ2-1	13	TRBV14	CASSRRPYNEQFF	TGTGCCAGCAGCCGACGTCCCTACAATGAGCAGTTCTTC
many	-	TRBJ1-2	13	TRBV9	CASSVGRNYGYTF	TGTGCCAGCAGCGTCGGACGGAACTATGGCTACACCTTC
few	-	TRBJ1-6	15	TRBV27	CASSLGRGYNSPLHF	TGTGCCAGCAGTTTGGGGCGGGGATATAATTCACCCCTCCACTTT
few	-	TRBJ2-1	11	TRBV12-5	CASGLLVEQFF	TGTGCTAGTGGTCTCTTGGTTGAGCAGTTCTTC
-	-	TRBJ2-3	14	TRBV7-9	CASSPTLVTDTQYF	TGTGCCAGCAGCCCCACTTTGGTAACAGATACGCAGTATTTT
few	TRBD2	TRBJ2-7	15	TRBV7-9	CASSQTSGRAYEQYF	TGTGCCAGCAGTCAGACTAGCGGGAGGGCCTACGAGCAGTACTTC
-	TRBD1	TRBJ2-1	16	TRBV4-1	CASSQDPGQGAREQFF	TGCGCCAGCAGCCAAGATCCGGGACAGGGGGCGCGTGAGCAGTTCTTC
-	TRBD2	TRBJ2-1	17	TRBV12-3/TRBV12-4	CASSSPPGRGGYNEQFF	TGTGCCAGCAGTTCCCCCCCCGGGCGGGGGGGTTACAATGAGCAGTTCTTC
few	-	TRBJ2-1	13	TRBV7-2	CASNYRGINEQFF	TGTGCCAGCAACTACCGGGGCATCAATGAGCAGTTCTTC
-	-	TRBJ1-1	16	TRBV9	CASSVGLRLMNTEAFF	TGTGCCAGCAGCGTTGGACTGAGGCTTATGAACACTGAAGCTTTCTTT
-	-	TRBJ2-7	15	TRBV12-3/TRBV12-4	CASSFETVVSYEQYF	TGTGCCAGCAGTTTTGAAACGGTCGTCTCCTACGAGCAGTACTTC
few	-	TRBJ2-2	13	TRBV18	CASSPLREAELFF	TGTGCCAGCTCACCCCTGCGGGAAGCGGAGCTGTTTTTT